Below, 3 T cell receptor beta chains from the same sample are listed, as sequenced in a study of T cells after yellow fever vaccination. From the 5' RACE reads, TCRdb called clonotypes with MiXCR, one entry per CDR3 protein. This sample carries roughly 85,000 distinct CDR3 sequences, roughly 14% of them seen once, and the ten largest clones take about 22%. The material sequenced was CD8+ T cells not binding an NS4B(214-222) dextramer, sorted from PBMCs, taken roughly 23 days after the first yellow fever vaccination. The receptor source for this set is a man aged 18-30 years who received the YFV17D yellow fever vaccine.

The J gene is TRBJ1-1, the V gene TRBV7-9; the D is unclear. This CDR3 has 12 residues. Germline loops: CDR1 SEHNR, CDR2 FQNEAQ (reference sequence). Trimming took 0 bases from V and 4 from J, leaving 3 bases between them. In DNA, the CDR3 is TGTGCCAGCAGCTTAGCGGTCACTGAAGCTTTCTTT. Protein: CASSLAVTEAFF.

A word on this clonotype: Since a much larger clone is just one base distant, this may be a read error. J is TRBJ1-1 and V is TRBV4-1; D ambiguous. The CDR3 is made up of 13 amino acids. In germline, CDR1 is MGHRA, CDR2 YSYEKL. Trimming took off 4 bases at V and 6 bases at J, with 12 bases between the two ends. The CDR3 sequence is CASSPAGRPEAFF. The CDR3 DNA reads TGCGCCAGCAGCCCAGCGGGAAGGCCTGAAGCTTTCTTT.

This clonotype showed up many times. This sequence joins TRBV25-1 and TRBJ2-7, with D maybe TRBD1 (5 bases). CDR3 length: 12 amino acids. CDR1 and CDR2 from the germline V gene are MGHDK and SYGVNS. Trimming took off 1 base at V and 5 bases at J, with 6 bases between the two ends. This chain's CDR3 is CASSESGNEQYF. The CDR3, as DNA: TGTGCCAGCAGTGAATCAGGGAACGAGCAGTACTTC.